This is a list of T cell receptor beta chains from one sample in a study of STAT3 mutations in large granular lymphocyte leukemia. TCRdb's table, derived via immunoSEQ multiplex PCR, lists solely in-frame clones and lacks some. The data show 15,000 to 18,000 clones, around nine tenths seen once. Specimen: peripheral blood mononuclear cells. Receptors were obtained from a woman aged 50 to 60 with T-cell large granular lymphocyte leukemia. Some clones in this sample may be carry-over from other donors' samples. Each CDR3 is given with its conserved first and last residue. The order of the fields is CDR3 protein, CDR3 DNA, clone size, J gene, V gene, D gene. D genes are given only for firm matches. A clone size is listed for some rows: how often the clone was seen (once, few, many), or a class if it is expanded.

cdr3_aa: CASSLAGTGATSGANVLTF
cdr3_nt: TGTGCCAGCAGCTTGGCCGGGACAGGGGCCACCTCTGGGGCCAACGTCCTGACTTTC
clone_size: -
j_call: TRBJ2-6
v_call: TRBV5-4
d_call: TRBD1

cdr3_aa: CASSLFARAYEQYF
cdr3_nt: TGTGCCAGCAGTTTATTTGCACGAGCGTACGAGCAGTACTTC
clone_size: -
j_call: TRBJ2-7
v_call: TRBV28
d_call: -

cdr3_aa: CSVEDKVTEAFF
cdr3_nt: TGCAGCGTTGAAGATAAGGTCACTGAAGCTTTCTTT
clone_size: -
j_call: TRBJ1-1
v_call: TRBV29-1
d_call: -

cdr3_aa: CASILTSGIRDEQFF
cdr3_nt: TGTGCCAGCATTCTGACTAGCGGGATAAGGGATGAGCAGTTCTTC
clone_size: once
j_call: TRBJ2-1
v_call: TRBV6-1
d_call: TRBD2

cdr3_aa: CSVTQQRLNTEAFF
cdr3_nt: TGCAGCGTCACCCAACAGCGATTGAACACTGAAGCTTTCTTT
clone_size: -
j_call: TRBJ1-1
v_call: TRBV29-1
d_call: -

cdr3_aa: CASSFYSETGVYGYTF
cdr3_nt: TGTGCCAGCAGTTTTTATTCCGAGACAGGGGTCTATGGCTACACCTTC
clone_size: -
j_call: TRBJ1-2
v_call: TRBV6-6
d_call: TRBD1

cdr3_aa: CASSQARTGRLGGYTF
cdr3_nt: TGCGCCAGCAGCCAAGCTAGGACAGGGCGCCTGGGGGGCTACACCTTC
clone_size: -
j_call: TRBJ1-2
v_call: TRBV4-3
d_call: TRBD1

cdr3_aa: CASSLLGVTGELFF
cdr3_nt: TGTGCCAGCAGCTTGTTAGGGGTCACCGGGGAGCTGTTTTTT
clone_size: once
j_call: TRBJ2-2
v_call: TRBV5-6
d_call: -

cdr3_aa: CASSSSQGFEQYF
cdr3_nt: TGTGCCAGCTCCTCCTCCCAGGGATTCGAGCAGTACTTC
clone_size: -
j_call: TRBJ2-7
v_call: TRBV18
d_call: -

cdr3_aa: CASSRTREGNTIYF
cdr3_nt: TGTGCCAGCAGTCGGACAAGGGAGGGAAACACCATATATTTT
clone_size: -
j_call: TRBJ1-3
v_call: TRBV6-5
d_call: -

cdr3_aa: CATSTLPPDRVF
cdr3_nt: TGTGCCACCAGTACTCTCCCACCGGATCGAGTTTTT
clone_size: -
j_call: TRBJ1-4
v_call: TRBV15
d_call: -

cdr3_aa: CASSLTTSGDEQYF
cdr3_nt: TGCGCCAGCAGCTTGACAACATCCGGGGACGAGCAGTACTTC
clone_size: -
j_call: TRBJ2-7
v_call: TRBV5-1
d_call: -

cdr3_aa: CASSLVSQETQYF
cdr3_nt: TGTGCCAGCAGCTTAGTCTCCCAAGAGACCCAGTACTTC
clone_size: -
j_call: TRBJ2-5
v_call: TRBV7-9
d_call: -

cdr3_aa: CASRGGSEAFF
cdr3_nt: TGTGCCAGCAGGGGCGGTTCTGAAGCTTTCTTT
clone_size: -
j_call: TRBJ1-1
v_call: TRBV11-1
d_call: -

cdr3_aa: CSVGGDRNTIYF
cdr3_nt: TGCAGCGTTGGAGGGGATAGGAACACCATATATTTT
clone_size: -
j_call: TRBJ1-3
v_call: TRBV29-1
d_call: -

cdr3_aa: CASSVGGRGYTF
cdr3_nt: TGTGCCAGCAGCGTGGGGGGCCGGGGCTACACCTTC
clone_size: -
j_call: TRBJ1-2
v_call: TRBV9
d_call: -

cdr3_aa: CASRDRDDTGELFF
cdr3_nt: TGTGCCAGCAGAGACAGGGACGACACCGGGGAGCTGTTTTTT
clone_size: -
j_call: TRBJ2-2
v_call: TRBV5-6
d_call: TRBD1

cdr3_aa: CASSPGGQGGEKLFF
cdr3_nt: TGTGCCAGCAGCCCAGGGGGGCAGGGAGGGGAAAAACTGTTTTTT
clone_size: -
j_call: TRBJ1-4
v_call: TRBV25-1
d_call: TRBD1

cdr3_aa: CASSLRGSGNEQFF
cdr3_nt: TGTGCCAGCAGCTTACGCGGGAGTGGCAATGAGCAGTTCTTC
clone_size: once
j_call: TRBJ2-1
v_call: TRBV13
d_call: TRBD2

cdr3_aa: CASREFYEQYF
cdr3_nt: TGTGCCAGCAGGGAATTCTACGAGCAGTACTTC
clone_size: -
j_call: TRBJ2-7
v_call: TRBV27
d_call: -

cdr3_aa: CASSQDRGLTEAFF
cdr3_nt: TGCGCCAGCAGCCAGGACAGGGGCTTAACTGAAGCTTTCTTT
clone_size: -
j_call: TRBJ1-1
v_call: TRBV5-1
d_call: TRBD1

cdr3_aa: CASSRQGLGEQYF
cdr3_nt: TGTGCCAGCAGTAGACAGGGCCTCGGCGAGCAGTACTTC
clone_size: -
j_call: TRBJ2-7
v_call: TRBV6-6
d_call: TRBD1

cdr3_aa: CAISEGLAASYEQYF
cdr3_nt: TGTGCCATCAGTGAGGGACTAGCGGCATCCTACGAGCAGTACTTC
clone_size: -
j_call: TRBJ2-7
v_call: TRBV10-3
d_call: TRBD2

cdr3_aa: CASSLNPDSMNTEAFF
cdr3_nt: TGTGCCAGCAGTTTAAATCCAGACTCAATGAACACTGAAGCTTTCTTT
clone_size: -
j_call: TRBJ1-1
v_call: TRBV28
d_call: -

cdr3_aa: CASGRRMAAIHQPQHF
cdr3_nt: TGTGCCAGTGGCAGAAGGATGGCAGCGATCCATCAGCCCCAGCATTTT
clone_size: few
j_call: TRBJ1-5
v_call: TRBV19
d_call: -

cdr3_aa: CASSQRGPQYF
cdr3_nt: TGTGCCAGCTCACAGAGGGGACCTCAGTACTTC
clone_size: -
j_call: TRBJ2-7
v_call: TRBV18
d_call: -

cdr3_aa: CASSVRDREYGYTF
cdr3_nt: TGTGCCAGCAGCGTTAGGGACAGGGAATATGGCTACACCTTC
clone_size: -
j_call: TRBJ1-2
v_call: TRBV5-4
d_call: TRBD1

cdr3_aa: CASSLARGETQYF
cdr3_nt: TGTGCCAGCAGCTTAGCGCGGGGGGAGACCCAGTACTTC
clone_size: -
j_call: TRBJ2-5
v_call: TRBV7-2
d_call: TRBD2

cdr3_aa: CASSFTGGLSYEQYF
cdr3_nt: TGTGCCAGCAGCTTCACAGGGGGTCTATCCTACGAGCAGTACTTC
clone_size: -
j_call: TRBJ2-7
v_call: TRBV7-2
d_call: TRBD1

cdr3_aa: CASSSGQGGFSNQPQHF
cdr3_nt: TGTGCCAGCAGTTCCGGACAGGGAGGATTTAGCAATCAGCCCCAGCATTTT
clone_size: -
j_call: TRBJ1-5
v_call: TRBV27
d_call: TRBD1

cdr3_aa: CASSYSGYNYEQYF
cdr3_nt: TGTGCCAGCAGTTACTCCGGTTATAACTACGAGCAGTACTTC
clone_size: -
j_call: TRBJ2-7
v_call: TRBV6-6
d_call: -

cdr3_aa: CASSSGGSGLTEAFF
cdr3_nt: TGTGCCAGCAGTTCTGGTGGGTCGGGACTCACTGAAGCTTTCTTT
clone_size: -
j_call: TRBJ1-1
v_call: TRBV28
d_call: -

cdr3_aa: CASSEVVSNTGELFF
cdr3_nt: TGTGCCAGCAGTGAAGTTGTCAGTAACACCGGGGAGCTGTTTTTT
clone_size: -
j_call: TRBJ2-2
v_call: TRBV6-1
d_call: -

cdr3_aa: CASSAYGRGYEQYF
cdr3_nt: TGTGCCAGCAGTGCATACGGGAGGGGCTACGAGCAGTACTTC
clone_size: -
j_call: TRBJ2-7
v_call: TRBV27
d_call: TRBD2

cdr3_aa: CASSATGTGGYEQYF
cdr3_nt: TGTGCCAGCAGCGCCACCGGGACAGGGGGCTACGAGCAGTACTTC
clone_size: few
j_call: TRBJ2-7
v_call: TRBV11-2
d_call: TRBD1

cdr3_aa: CAWTRTGGNTIYF
cdr3_nt: TGTGCCTGGACAAGGACAGGGGGAAACACCATATATTTT
clone_size: -
j_call: TRBJ1-3
v_call: TRBV30
d_call: TRBD1

cdr3_aa: CASSGRAQAGTGSDGYTF
cdr3_nt: TGTGCCAGCTCAGGGAGGGCTCAAGCCGGGACAGGGAGCGATGGCTACACCTTC
clone_size: once
j_call: TRBJ1-2
v_call: TRBV18
d_call: TRBD1

cdr3_aa: CASGLQGESTEAFF
cdr3_nt: TGTGCCAGCGGATTACAGGGAGAGAGCACTGAAGCTTTCTTT
clone_size: -
j_call: TRBJ1-1
v_call: TRBV6-5
d_call: -

cdr3_aa: CASSFWTEQYF
cdr3_nt: TGTGCCAGCAGCTTTTGGACCGAGCAGTACTTC
clone_size: -
j_call: TRBJ2-7
v_call: TRBV7-8
d_call: -

cdr3_aa: CASSLVGEPQHF
cdr3_nt: TGTGCCAGCAGCTTGGTTGGGGAGCCCCAGCATTTT
clone_size: -
j_call: TRBJ1-5
v_call: TRBV5-4
d_call: -

cdr3_aa: CASSLTGTRANEQFF
cdr3_nt: TGTGCCAGCAGCTTAACCGGGACTAGGGCCAATGAGCAGTTCTTC
clone_size: once
j_call: TRBJ2-1
v_call: TRBV7-2
d_call: TRBD2

cdr3_aa: CATRTNGGYTF
cdr3_nt: TGTGCCACTAGGACAAATGGAGGCTACACCTTC
clone_size: -
j_call: TRBJ1-2
v_call: TRBV27
d_call: -

cdr3_aa: CASSLERLAGRSYEQYF
cdr3_nt: TGTGCCAGCAGCTTAGAGAGACTAGCGGGAAGGTCCTACGAGCAGTACTTC
clone_size: once
j_call: TRBJ2-7
v_call: TRBV11-2
d_call: TRBD2

cdr3_aa: CASSTRLSGNEQYF
cdr3_nt: TGTGCCAGTAGTACCCGGCTGTCAGGGAACGAGCAGTACTTC
clone_size: -
j_call: TRBJ2-7
v_call: TRBV19
d_call: -

cdr3_aa: CASRPAGGSTDTQYF
cdr3_nt: TGTGCCAGCAGGCCAGCGGGAGGGAGCACAGATACGCAGTATTTT
clone_size: -
j_call: TRBJ2-3
v_call: TRBV28
d_call: TRBD2

cdr3_aa: CATSRDNLSDEAFF
cdr3_nt: TGTGCCACCAGCAGGGACAACTTAAGTGATGAAGCTTTCTTT
clone_size: -
j_call: TRBJ1-1
v_call: TRBV15
d_call: -

cdr3_aa: CASSQLVESTYEQYF
cdr3_nt: TGCGCCAGCAGCCAATTAGTGGAGAGTACCTACGAGCAGTACTTC
clone_size: -
j_call: TRBJ2-7
v_call: TRBV4-1
d_call: -

cdr3_aa: CASSAGLATDTQYF
cdr3_nt: TGTGCCAGCAGCGCGGGACTAGCAACAGATACGCAGTATTTT
clone_size: -
j_call: TRBJ2-3
v_call: TRBV7-2
d_call: TRBD2

cdr3_aa: CASGPRIDSGELFF
cdr3_nt: TGTGCTAGTGGTCCCCGTATAGACTCCGGGGAGCTGTTTTTT
clone_size: -
j_call: TRBJ2-2
v_call: TRBV12-5
d_call: -

cdr3_aa: CASSLDSFYGYTF
cdr3_nt: TGCGCCAGCAGCCTCGACAGCTTCTATGGCTACACCTTC
clone_size: -
j_call: TRBJ1-2
v_call: TRBV5-1
d_call: -

cdr3_aa: CASSQGQGKLYEQYF
cdr3_nt: TGTGCCAGCAGCCAGGGACAGGGGAAGTTGTACGAGCAGTACTTC
clone_size: -
j_call: TRBJ2-7
v_call: TRBV11-2
d_call: TRBD1

cdr3_aa: CASSATGTAFNEQYF
cdr3_nt: TGTGCCAGCAGCGCTACCGGGACGGCTTTCAACGAGCAGTACTTC
clone_size: -
j_call: TRBJ2-7
v_call: TRBV5-6
d_call: -